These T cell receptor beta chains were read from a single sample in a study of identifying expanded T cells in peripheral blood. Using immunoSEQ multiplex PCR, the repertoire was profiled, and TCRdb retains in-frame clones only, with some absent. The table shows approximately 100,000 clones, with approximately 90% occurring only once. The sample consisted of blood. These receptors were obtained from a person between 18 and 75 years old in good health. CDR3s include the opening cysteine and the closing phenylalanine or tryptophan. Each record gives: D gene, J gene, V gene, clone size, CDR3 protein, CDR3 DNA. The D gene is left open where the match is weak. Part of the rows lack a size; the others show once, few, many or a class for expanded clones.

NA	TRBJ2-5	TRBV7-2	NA	CASSLVWGGGAPETQYF	TGTGCCAGCAGCTTAGTTTGGGGTGGGGGGGCCCCAGAGACCCAGTACTTC
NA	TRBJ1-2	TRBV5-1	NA	CASSKGANYGYTF	TGCGCCAGCAGCAAGGGCGCTAACTATGGCTACACCTTC
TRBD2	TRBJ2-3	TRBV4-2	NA	CASSQDAGGFGTDTQYF	TGTGCCAGCAGCCAAGACGCGGGGGGCTTTGGAACAGATACGCAGTATTTT
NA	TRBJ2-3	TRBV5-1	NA	CASSLGGHHRTDTQYF	TGCGCCAGCAGCTTGGGCGGACACCACCGCACAGATACGCAGTATTTT
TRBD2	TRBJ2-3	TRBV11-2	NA	CASSPYWPGASGNTDTQYF	TGTGCCAGCAGCCCCTACTGGCCAGGCGCTAGCGGAAACACAGATACGCAGTATTTT
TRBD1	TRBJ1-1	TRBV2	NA	CASSDRTGNTEAFF	TGTGCCAGCAGCGATCGGACAGGGAACACTGAAGCTTTCTTT
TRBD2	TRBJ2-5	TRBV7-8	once	CASSLGVAGGYQETQYF	TGTGCCAGCAGCTTAGGGGTAGCGGGGGGGTACCAAGAGACCCAGTACTTC
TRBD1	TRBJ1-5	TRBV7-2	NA	CASSTSGQGNQPQHF	TGTGCCAGCAGCACTTCGGGACAGGGTAATCAGCCCCAGCATTTT
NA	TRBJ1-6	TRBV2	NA	CASITDNNSPLHF	TGTGCCAGCATAACAGATAATAATTCACCCCTCCACTTT
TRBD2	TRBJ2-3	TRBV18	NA	CASSPAAGGGTDTQYF	TGTGCCAGCTCACCCGCAGCGGGGGGCGGCACAGATACGCAGTATTTT
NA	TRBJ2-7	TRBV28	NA	CASSQGSLAEQYF	TGTGCCAGCAGCCAAGGATCGCTCGCCGAGCAGTACTTC
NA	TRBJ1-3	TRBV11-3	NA	CASSLDSGGNTIYF	TGTGCCAGCAGCCTCGATTCAGGAGGAAACACCATATATTTT
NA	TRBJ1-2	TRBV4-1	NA	CASSHPPMGRRGGYTF	TGCGCCAGCAGCCACCCCCCGATGGGGCGTCGCGGAGGCTACACCTTC
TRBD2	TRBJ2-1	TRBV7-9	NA	CASSLVLLTSGGSNEQFF	TGTGCCAGCAGCTTAGTCCTATTGACTAGCGGGGGGTCGAATGAGCAGTTCTTC
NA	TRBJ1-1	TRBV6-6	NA	CASSLRFGPQNTEAFF	TGTGCCAGCAGTTTGCGCTTCGGGCCACAGAACACTGAAGCTTTCTTT
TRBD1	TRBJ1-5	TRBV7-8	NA	CASSPTGGGQPQHF	TGTGCCAGCAGCCCAACAGGGGGCGGTCAGCCCCAGCATTTT
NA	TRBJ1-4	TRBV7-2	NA	CASSLVSEKLFF	TGTGCCAGCAGCTTAGTTAGTGAAAAACTGTTTTTT
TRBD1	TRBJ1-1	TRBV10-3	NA	CAISRTGVNTEAFF	TGTGCCATCAGTAGGACAGGGGTGAACACTGAAGCTTTCTTT
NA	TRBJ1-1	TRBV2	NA	CASRRRFMNTEAFF	TGTGCCAGCCGGCGACGGTTTATGAACACTGAAGCTTTCTTT
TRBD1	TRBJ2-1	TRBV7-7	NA	CASSQDRGPYNEQFF	TGTGCCAGCAGCCAAGACAGGGGGCCGTACAATGAGCAGTTCTTC
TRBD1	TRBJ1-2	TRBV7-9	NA	CASSLSGTGDGGYTF	TGTGCCAGCAGCTTATCCGGGACAGGTGACGGGGGCTACACCTTC
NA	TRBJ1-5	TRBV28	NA	CASHPRRNQPQHF	TGTGCCAGCCACCCAAGACGGAATCAGCCCCAGCATTTT
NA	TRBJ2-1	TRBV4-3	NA	CASSQVELKIAYNEQFF	TGCGCCAGCAGCCAAGTCGAGCTGAAGATTGCCTACAATGAGCAGTTCTTC
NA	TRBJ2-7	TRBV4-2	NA	CASSQVGPPIVEQYF	TGTGCCAGCAGCCAAGTCGGACCTCCCATCGTTGAGCAGTACTTC
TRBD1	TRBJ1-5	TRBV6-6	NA	CASSSGDRAHQPQHF	TGTGCCAGCAGTTCAGGGGACAGGGCCCATCAGCCCCAGCATTTT
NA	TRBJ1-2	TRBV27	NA	CASSDGVPNYGYTF	TGTGCCAGCAGTGACGGCGTCCCAAACTATGGCTACACCTTC
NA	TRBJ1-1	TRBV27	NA	CASRTEQRAEAFF	TGTGCCAGCAGGACCGAACAACGCGCTGAAGCTTTCTTT
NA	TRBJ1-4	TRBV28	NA	CASIAAARTPTNEKLFF	TGTGCCAGCATTGCGGCGGCCCGAACCCCAACTAATGAAAAACTGTTTTTT
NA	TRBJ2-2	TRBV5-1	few	CASRRVDTGELFF	TGCGCCAGCAGACGGGTCGACACCGGGGAGCTGTTTTTT
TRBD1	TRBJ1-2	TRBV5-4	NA	CASSSGPGQGIYGYTF	TGTGCCAGCAGCTCGGGACCGGGACAGGGTATTTATGGCTACACCTTC
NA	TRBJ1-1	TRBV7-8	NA	CASSLLRTANTEAFF	TGTGCCAGCAGCTTACTACGGACAGCCAACACTGAAGCTTTCTTT
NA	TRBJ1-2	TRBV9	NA	CASSVMRGPAGVLSGYGYTF	TGTGCCAGCAGCGTAATGAGGGGCCCGGCCGGGGTTCTTTCTGGATATGGCTACACCTTC
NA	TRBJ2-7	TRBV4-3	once	CASSQEPGGGGSYEQYF	TGCGCCAGCAGCCAAGAACCCGGAGGAGGGGGCAGCTACGAGCAGTACTTC
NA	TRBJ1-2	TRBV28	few	CASSHRKARGYTF	TGTGCCAGCAGTCACCGCAAGGCGCGAGGCTACACCTTC
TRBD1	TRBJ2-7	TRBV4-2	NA	CASSQEVDRWF	TGTGCCAGCAGCCAAGAAGTGGACAGGTGGTTC
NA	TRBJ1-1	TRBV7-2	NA	CASSFQRTEAFF	TGTGCCAGCAGCTTCCAACGCACTGAAGCTTTCTTT
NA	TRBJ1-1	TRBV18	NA	CASSPARGSEAFF	TGTGCCAGCTCACCCGCCCGCGGCAGTGAAGCTTTCTTT
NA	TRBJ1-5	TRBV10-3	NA	CAISESGASNQPQHF	TGTGCCATCAGTGAGTCGGGGGCTAGCAATCAGCCCCAGCATTTT
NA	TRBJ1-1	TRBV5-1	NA	CASSLGQTLNTEAFF	TGCGCCAGCAGCTTGGGACAGACCTTGAACACTGAAGCTTTCTTT
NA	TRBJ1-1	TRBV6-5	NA	CASSYFSGNTEAFF	TGTGCCAGCAGTTACTTTTCCGGGAACACTGAAGCTTTCTTT
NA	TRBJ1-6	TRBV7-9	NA	CASSLWQNSPLHF	TGTGCCAGCAGCTTGTGGCAAAATTCACCCCTCCACTTT
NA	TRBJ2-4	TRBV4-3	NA	CASSQGVQAAKNIQYF	TGCGCCAGCAGCCAAGGGGTCCAGGCGGCCAAAAACATTCAGTACTTC
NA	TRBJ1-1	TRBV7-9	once	CASSLPTPNTEAFF	TGTGCCAGCAGCTTGCCGACACCGAACACTGAAGCTTTCTTT
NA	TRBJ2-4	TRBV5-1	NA	CASSLLSSDIQYF	TGCGCCAGCAGCTTGCTTTCTTCCGACATTCAGTACTTC
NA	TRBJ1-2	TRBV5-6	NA	CASSLVRQKGRVNGYTF	TGTGCCAGCAGCTTGGTTAGGCAGAAGGGACGGGTAAATGGCTACACCTTC